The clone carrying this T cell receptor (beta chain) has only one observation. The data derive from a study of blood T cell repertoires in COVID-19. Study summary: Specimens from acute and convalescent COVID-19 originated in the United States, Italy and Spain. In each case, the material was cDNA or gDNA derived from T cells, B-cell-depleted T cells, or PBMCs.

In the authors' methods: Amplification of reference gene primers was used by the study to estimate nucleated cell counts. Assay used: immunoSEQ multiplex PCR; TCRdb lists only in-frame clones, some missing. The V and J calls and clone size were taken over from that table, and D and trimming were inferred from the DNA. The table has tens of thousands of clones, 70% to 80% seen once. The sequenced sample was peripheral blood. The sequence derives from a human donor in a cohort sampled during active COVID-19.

Here the CDR3 reads CACQTSGGTDTQYF. As DNA, the CDR3 is TGTGCCTGCCAGACTAGCGGTGGGACAGATACGCAGTATTTT. V gene TRBV11-2 combines with J gene TRBJ2-3, with 9 bases aligning to TRBD2. This CDR3 spans 14 amino acids. With V trimmed by 11 bases and J by 3 bases, 9 bases remained unmatched. CDR1 is SGHAT and CDR2 is FQNNGV in the germline V gene.